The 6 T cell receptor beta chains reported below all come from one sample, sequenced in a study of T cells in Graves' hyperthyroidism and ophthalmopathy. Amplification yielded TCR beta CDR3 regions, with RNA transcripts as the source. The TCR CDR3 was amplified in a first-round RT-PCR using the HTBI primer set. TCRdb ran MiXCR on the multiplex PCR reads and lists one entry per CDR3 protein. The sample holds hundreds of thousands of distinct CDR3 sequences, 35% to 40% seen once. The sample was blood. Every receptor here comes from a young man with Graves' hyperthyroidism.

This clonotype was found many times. The CDR3 spells CASSGDGETQYF. The CDR3 nucleotides are TGTGCCAGCAGTGGAGACGGCGAGACCCAGTACTTC. This sequence joins TRBV2 and TRBJ2-5; D remains ambiguous. The germline V gene encodes CDR1 SNHLY and CDR2 FYNNEI. Trimming removed 4 bases at V and 5 bases at J, with 8 bases between. This CDR3 is built from 12 residues.

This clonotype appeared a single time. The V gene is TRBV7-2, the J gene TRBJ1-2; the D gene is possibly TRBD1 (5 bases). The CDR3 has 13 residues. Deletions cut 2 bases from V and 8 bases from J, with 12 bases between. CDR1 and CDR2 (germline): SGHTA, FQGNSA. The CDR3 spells CASSLLGREGYTF. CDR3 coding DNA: TGTGCCAGCAGCTTACTGGGGCGAGAGGGCTACACCTTC. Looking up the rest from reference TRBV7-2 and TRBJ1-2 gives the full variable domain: GAGVSQSPSNKVTEKGKDVELRCDPISGHTALYWYRQSLGQGLEFLIYFQGNSAPDKSGLPSDRFSAERTGGSVSTLTIQRTQQEDSAVYLCASSLLGREGYTFGSGTRLTVV.

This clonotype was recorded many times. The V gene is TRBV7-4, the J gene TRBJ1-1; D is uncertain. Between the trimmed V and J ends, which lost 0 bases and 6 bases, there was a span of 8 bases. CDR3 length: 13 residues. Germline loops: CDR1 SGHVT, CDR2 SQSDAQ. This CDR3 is CASSLAGSPEAFF. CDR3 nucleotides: TGTGCCAGCAGCTTAGCAGGGTCTCCTGAAGCTTTCTTT.

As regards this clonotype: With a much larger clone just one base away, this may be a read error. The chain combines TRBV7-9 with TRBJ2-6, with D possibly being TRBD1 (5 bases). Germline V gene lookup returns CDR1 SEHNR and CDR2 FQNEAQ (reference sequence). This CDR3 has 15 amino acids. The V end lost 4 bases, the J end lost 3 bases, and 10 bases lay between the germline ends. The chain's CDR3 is CASSSPRGGANVLTF. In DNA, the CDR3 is TGTGCCAGCAGCTCCCCTAGGGGTGGGGCCAACGTCCTGACTTTC.

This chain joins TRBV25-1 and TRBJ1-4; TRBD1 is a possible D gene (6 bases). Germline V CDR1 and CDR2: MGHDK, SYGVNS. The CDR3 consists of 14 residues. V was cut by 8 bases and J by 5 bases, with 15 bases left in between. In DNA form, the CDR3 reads TGTGCCAGCGGGTGGGGGCAGGGGAATGAAAAACTGTTTTTT. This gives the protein CASGWGQGNEKLFF.

Here the CDR3 reads CASSPTSVHEQYF. The CDR3 coding sequence is TGTGCCAGCAGTCCGACTAGCGTCCACGAGCAGTACTTC. This chain links TRBV25-1 with TRBJ2-7; 8 bases are a match to TRBD2. V shed 5 bases, J shed 5 bases, and the junction held 5 bases outside the gene matches. Germline V CDR1 and CDR2: MGHDK, SYGVNS. This CDR3 comprises 13 residues.